The 28 T cell receptor beta chains reported below all come from one sample, sequenced in a study of blood T cell repertoires in COVID-19. Profiled with immunoSEQ multiplex PCR; TCRdb holds only in-frame clones, not every one. This sample has 100,000 to 110,000 clones; more than 85% occur once, and the top ten carry 2% to 2.5%. The sequenced sample was peripheral blood. The source of these receptors is a middle-aged man with active COVID-19.

This chain connects TRBV11-3 to TRBJ2-2; D unresolved. Per germline, CDR1 SGHNT and CDR2 YENEEA. This CDR3 is 15 amino acids long. V lost 5 bases and J lost 0, with 10 bases in between. As DNA, the CDR3 is TGTGCCAGCAGCCCTGAGATTGCGAACACCGGGGAGCTGTTTTTT. This codes for CASSPEIANTGELFF.

This clone was counted between two and nine times. This chain uses TRBV27 with TRBJ1-5, with 9 bases fitting TRBD1. Germline CDR1 MNHEY, CDR2 SMNVEV (reference sequence). The CDR3 loop spans 14 amino acids. The junction had 3 bases not matched to a gene; V was cut back by 4 bases and J by 5 bases. CDR3 protein: CASSSGTGYQPQHF. CDR3 nucleotide sequence: TGTGCCAGCAGTTCCGGGACAGGGTATCAGCCCCAGCATTTT.

Concerning this clone itself: Other DNA sequences from this sample encode an identical CDR3 as well. The CDR3 is CASSLAGAHIQYF. CDR3 nucleotides: TGTGCCAGCAGCTTAGCGGGGGCGCACATTCAGTACTTC. This chain joins TRBV7-9 and TRBJ2-4; D is possibly TRBD1 (6 bases). The CDR3 runs 13 residues. The germline V gene encodes CDR1 SEHNR and CDR2 FQNEAQ (reference sequence). V lost 0 bases, J lost 8 bases, and 8 bases lay in between.

The chain recombines TRBV5-1 with TRBJ1-5; 10 nucleotides match TRBD1. CDR3 length: 15 amino acids. CDR1 and CDR2 from the germline V gene are SGHRS and YFSETQ. V shed 4 bases, J shed 5 bases, and the junction held 6 bases outside the gene matches. This CDR3 reads CASSMTGGKDQPQHF. Written as DNA, the CDR3 is TGCGCCAGCAGCATGACAGGGGGCAAGGATCAGCCCCAGCATTTT. Full variable domain (remainder filled in from reference TRBV5-1 and TRBJ1-5): KAGVTQTPRYLIKTRGQQVTLSCSPISGHRSVSWYQQTPGQGLQFLFEYFSETQRNKGNFPGRFSGRQFSNSRSEMNVSTLELGDSALYLCASSMTGGKDQPQHFGDGTRLSIL.

As for this clone: Germline is not matched at one junction end, which may reflect a read error. Within the sample, other DNA sequences also encode this same CDR3. The gene calls are TRBV4-1 and TRBJ2-2, with a weak D call TRBD2 (7 bases). The CDR3 spans 20 residues. Germline loops: CDR1 MGHRA, CDR2 YSYEKL. CDR3 amino acids: CATSQQMGGGGAANTGELFF. CDR3 bases: TGCGCCACCAGCCAACAAATGGGGGGGGGCGGAGCCGCGAACACCGGGGAGCTGTTTTTT.

V is TRBV2 and J is TRBJ2-3; D may be TRBD1 (5 bases). The length of the CDR3 is 14 residues. V was trimmed by 4 bases and J by 2 bases, leaving 10 bases between them. Germline values: CDR1 SNHLY, CDR2 FYNNEI. Here the CDR3 DNA reads TGTGCCAGCAGTGTAAGGGGCATCACAGATACGCAGTATTTT. Translating it yields CASSVRGITDTQYF.

To note about this clone: Distinct nucleotide sequences in the sample also encode this CDR3. The chain is built from TRBV2 and TRBJ1-5, with 9 bases that match TRBD1. The germline V gene has CDR1 SNHLY and CDR2 FYNNEI. V dropped 6 bases and J dropped 7; count of bases not matched to a gene: 7. This CDR3 region has 14 residues. CDR3 DNA sequence: TGTGCCAGCAGCGACAGGGGGGTCGGACAGCCCCAGCATTTT. Encoded protein: CASSDRGVGQPQHF.

This clone was found once. The rearrangement uses TRBV2 and TRBJ2-7; D is perhaps TRBD1 (6 bases). V lost 10 bases to trimming and J lost 6 bases, with 19 bases between them. This CDR3 contains 13 residues. Looked up from germline, CDR1 is SNHLY and CDR2 is FYNNEI. The CDR3 bases are TGTGCCACCGCGGAAGGGGGTAGAGGCGAGCAGTACGTC. Translation gives CATAEGGRGEQYV.

The V and J genes are TRBV18 and TRBJ2-3, with 14 bases aligning to TRBD2. Trimming at V came to 3 bases and at J to 3 bases, leaving 2 bases not matched to a gene. The CDR3 contains 16 residues. Per the germline V gene, CDR1 is KGHSH and CDR2 is LQKENI. CDR3: CASSPGLAGVTDTQYF. The CDR3 DNA sequence: TGTGCCAGCTCACCGGGACTAGCGGGAGTGACAGATACGCAGTATTTT.

This rearrangement joins TRBV4-1 to TRBJ2-1; TRBD1 aligns across 10 bases. CDR1 is MGHRA, CDR2 YSYEKL, per germline. After removal of 2 bases from V and 7 bases from J, the junction contained 11 bases not matched to a gene. This CDR3 contains 17 residues. The CDR3 spells CASSQLGTGAVRNEQFF. The CDR3 DNA reads TGCGCCAGCAGCCAACTGGGGACAGGGGCTGTCAGAAATGAGCAGTTCTTC.

The V gene is TRBV19, the J gene TRBJ2-3; D is undetermined. V lost 3 bases to trimming and J lost 1 base, with 5 bases between them. CDR1 and CDR2 (germline): LNHDA, SQIVND (reference sequence). There are 13 residues in the CDR3. The CDR3 DNA reads as TGTGCCAGTAGTATCGGTCGCACAGATACGCAGTATTTT. This sequence encodes CASSIGRTDTQYF.

There are a few counts of this clone. The V call is TRBV5-1, the J call TRBJ1-1; D is unclear. CDR3 length: 14 residues. The germline gives CDR1 SGHRS, CDR2 YFSETQ. Between the trimmed V and J ends, which lost 0 bases and 1 base, there was a span of 7 bases. The CDR3 bases are TGCGCCAGCAGCTTGGCCTCGTGGAACACTGAAGCTTTCTTT. This encodes CASSLASWNTEAFF. Filled out from reference TRBV5-1 and TRBJ1-1, the complete variable domain reads KAGVTQTPRYLIKTRGQQVTLSCSPISGHRSVSWYQQTPGQGLQFLFEYFSETQRNKGNFPGRFSGRQFSNSRSEMNVSTLELGDSALYLCASSLASWNTEAFFGQGTRLTVV.

On this clone: Other nucleotide sequences in the sample specify the same CDR3. The genes are TRBV6-5 and TRBJ1-5; 7 bases are shared with TRBD1. The V and J ends lost 5 bases and 4 bases, in that order; junction bases with no gene match: 2. Per the germline V gene, CDR1 is MNHEY and CDR2 is SVGAGI. CDR3 size: 13 residues. CDR3 in amino acids: CASSRQGNQPQHF. CDR3 nucleotides: TGTGCCAGCAGTAGACAGGGAAATCAGCCCCAGCATTTT.

The chain has TRBV5-6 and TRBJ2-1; the D is unclear. Deletions cut 2 bases from V and 1 base from J, with 7 bases between. The CDR3 loop spans 14 amino acids. Germline CDR1 SGHDT, CDR2 YYEEEE. The CDR3 spells CASSLVQSYNEQFF. The CDR3 nucleotides read TGTGCCAGCAGCTTAGTCCAGTCCTACAATGAGCAGTTCTTC.

The V gene is TRBV11-2, the J gene TRBJ1-2; 8 bases map to TRBD1. V lost 6 bases to trimming and J lost 6 bases; unmatched junction nucleotides: 6. The CDR3 length is 13 residues. From germline, CDR1 is SGHAT and CDR2 FQNNGV. The chain's CDR3 is CASSPRGLDGYTF. In DNA form, the CDR3 reads TGTGCCAGCAGTCCCAGGGGGCTGGATGGCTACACCTTC.

The CDR3 nucleotides are TGTGCCAGCAGCTTCAGGGTTGCCACTGAAGCTTTCTTT. Protein sequence: CASSFRVATEAFF. The chain is built from TRBV7-9 and TRBJ1-1; D is perhaps TRBD1 (5 bases). CDR3 size: 13 residues. Germline CDR1 SEHNR, CDR2 FQNEAQ (reference sequence). Trimming shortened V by 3 bases and J by 4 bases, and 9 bases separated the two germline ends.

The rearrangement uses TRBV7-3 and TRBJ2-2; D gene unclear. CDR3 length: 16 residues. Germline V gene data show CDR1 as SGHTA and CDR2 as FQGTGA. Trimming stripped 1 base from V and 4 bases from J, with 13 bases between. As DNA, the CDR3 is TGTGCCAGCAGCTTAAGTGCGAGCTCGGGCACCGGGGAGCTGTTTTTT. Its translation is CASSLSASSGTGELFF.

The V call is TRBV10-1, the J call TRBJ1-6; 10 bases align to TRBD1. Trimming at V came to 3 bases and at J to 7 bases, leaving 3 bases not matched to a gene. CDR3 size: 15 residues. Looked up from germline, CDR1 is WNHNN and CDR2 is SYGVQD (reference sequence). The DNA for the CDR3 is TGCGCCAGCAGTGACGGACAGGGGGGGAATTCACCCCTCCACTTT. As protein: CASSDGQGGNSPLHF.

The chain couples TRBV5-6 to TRBJ2-7, with D unclear. The CDR3 contains 14 residues. V was shortened by 4 bases and J by 0 bases, with 11 bases between the two germline ends. The germline V gene encodes CDR1 SGHDT and CDR2 YYEEEE. This CDR3 reads CASSARAYSYEQYV. Written as DNA, the CDR3 is TGTGCCAGCAGCGCGCGCGCTTACTCCTACGAGCAGTACGTC.

The chain combines TRBV21-1 with TRBJ2-3; no check of the table's D call, TRBD1, against the DNA was made. TRBV21-1 is labeled a pseudogene. This CDR3 has 16 amino acids. CDR3: CASSRTGPDSTDTQYF. The CDR3 nucleotides are TGTGCCAGCAGCAGGACAGGGCCTGATAGCACAGATACGCAGTATTTT.

V usage is TRBV7-6 and J usage is TRBJ2-1; 12 positions match TRBD2. Germline V gene lookup returns CDR1 SGHVS and CDR2 FNYEAQ. The CDR3 loop spans 18 amino acids. With 4 bases clipped from V and 0 bases from J, the junction kept 7 bases outside the gene matches. This CDR3 is CASSSTSGGFSSYNEQFF. The CDR3 region has the DNA TGTGCCAGCAGCTCTACTAGCGGGGGGTTTAGCTCCTACAATGAGCAGTTCTTC.

V is TRBV10-1 and J is TRBJ2-1, with TRBD2 identical over 9 bases. The J segment lost 4 bases and the V segment lost 0 bases, leaving 4 bases of the junction unmatched. Germline V gene data show CDR1 as WNHNN and CDR2 as SYGVQD (reference sequence). The CDR3 has 16 amino acids. The CDR3 coding sequence is TGCGCCAGCAGTGAGTCGATTGCGGGGGGGTACAATGAGCAGTTCTTC. Its translation: CASSESIAGGYNEQFF.

The J gene is TRBJ2-3, the V gene TRBV9, with a possible D match to TRBD2 (5 bases). CDR3 length: 15 residues. Trimming took 4 bases from V and 0 from J, leaving 12 bases between them. Germline V gene data show CDR1 as SGDLS and CDR2 as YYNGEE. The CDR3, as DNA: TGTGCCAGCAGCACCCGGGGAGCAAGCACAGATACGCAGTATTTT. As protein: CASSTRGASTDTQYF.

This rearrangement joins TRBV3-1 (or the pseudogene TRBV3-2) to TRBJ1-3; 7 positions agree with TRBD1. The length of the CDR3 is 13 residues. The junction had 2 bases not matched to a gene; V was cut back by 4 bases and J by 5 bases. Germline-derived CDR1 and CDR2 are LGHDT and YNNKEL (reference sequence). The CDR3 nucleotides read TGTGCCAGCAGCCTGACAGGGAGAAACACCATATATTTT. It is translated as CASSLTGRNTIYF.

The J gene is TRBJ1-2, the V gene TRBV4-1; 7 positions match TRBD1. CDR3 length: 15 residues. Germline V gives CDR1 MGHRA, CDR2 YSYEKL. The V segment lost 3 bases and the J segment 4 bases; nucleotides outside the gene matches: 8. The CDR3 protein is CASSQVTGIGYGYTF. The CDR3 DNA follows: TGCGCCAGCAGCCAGGTGACAGGGATTGGCTATGGCTACACCTTC.

V and J are TRBV19 and TRBJ2-1; a weak D match, TRBD1 (6 bases). Trimming took 1 base from V and 6 from J, leaving 10 bases between them. Per germline, CDR1 LNHDA and CDR2 SQIVND (reference sequence). The CDR3 totals 14 residues. CDR3 in DNA: TGTGCCAGTAGTATAGGGTACAGGGTCAATGAGCAGTTCTTC. It is translated as CASSIGYRVNEQFF.

Here the CDR3 DNA reads TGTGCCAGCAGCTTGGTTATGCTAGCTGAGTTCGGGACGCAGTATTTT. Translating gives CASSLVMLAEFGTQYF. V is TRBV5-8 and J is TRBJ2-3; D might be TRBD2 (5 bases). Trimming left V 0 bases short and J 9 bases short, with 20 bases between. The germline CDR1 and CDR2 sequences are SGHTS and YDEGEE. This CDR3 has 16 residues.

The CDR3 region has the DNA TGCGCCAGCAGTGAAGGAGATGAAATGAACACTGAAGCTTTCTTT. It translates to CASSEGDEMNTEAFF. This chain links TRBV10-1 with TRBJ1-1; no firm D call. V lost 3 bases and J 0 bases, leaving 11 bases between the germline ends. The CDR3 totals 15 residues. The germline V gene has CDR1 WNHNN and CDR2 SYGVQD (reference sequence).